This T cell receptor (beta chain) was recovered during a study of blood T cell repertoires in COVID-19. Original processing methods: Reference gene primer amplification yielded estimated nucleated cell counts. Produced via immunoSEQ multiplex PCR; TCRdb's table is partial and in-frame only. That table gives V, J and clone size, and the DNA gave D and trimming. The table lists about 63,000 clones, over 80% of them singletons. Per germline, CDR1 SGHVS and CDR2 FNYEAQ. The V and J ends lost 7 bases and 4 bases respectively, with 19 bases between them. The CDR3 length is 15 residues. This clone occurred once.

This sequence was found in a man aged 50 or older with active COVID-19. The sequenced sample was peripheral blood. The chain is built from TRBV7-6 and TRBJ2-5; tentatively, D is TRBD2 (7 bases). The CDR3 region is CASTIRPGGGETQYF. The CDR3 DNA reads as TGTGCCAGCACTATACGCCCGGGGGGCGGAGAGACCCAGTACTTC.